This T cell receptor (beta chain) emerged from a study of CD8 T cells in Susac syndrome. At the level of the study: The sequenced Susac syndrome patients comprised 5 or 6 with active disease and roughly eight in remission. Patients with Susac syndrome had blood drawn and were at that point therapy-naive, on corticosteroids, or on intravenous immunoglobulin alone.

The RNA input was 0.5 to 1 ug, and it was reverse transcribed with random hexamers. TCRdb itself ran the immunoSEQ multiplex PCR reads through MiXCR, one entry per CDR3 protein. Among approximately 80,000 distinct CDR3 sequences listed, 94% were seen once. To note about this clonotype: Its antigen is unknown. Mismatch with germline at one junction end may stem from a read error.

The CDR3 contains 12 residues. From germline, CDR1 is MDHEN and CDR2 SYDVKM. The study's findings and limits: As the study acknowledged, the number of individuals who were part of its TCR sequencing and HLA analysis was relatively small.

This TCR derives from a human donor with Susac syndrome. The chain recombines TRBV28 with TRBJ2-7, with a possible D match to TRBD1 (5 bases). The sequenced sample consisted of CD8+ T cells from PBMCs. CDR3 bases: TGTGCCAGCAGTTTAAATGGGGCGGCAGGCAGGTTC. Protein: CASSLNGAAGRF.